This TCR beta chain was captured by sequencing in a study of T cell clonotyping in hematopoietic cell transplantation. CDR1 is DFQATT, CDR2 SNEGSKA, per germline (reference sequence). The CDR3 covers 11 residues. V shed 3 bases and J shed 5 bases, with 7 bases lying between them. Regarding the study as a whole: Without cell sorting, CD4 versus CD8 contributions remain unresolved. Few recipient clonotypes overlapped donors; over 97% were de novo at given depth. After transplant, recipient diversity fell while pathologically expanded clonotypes grew through day 180.

On this clone: What it binds is unknown.

The data were produced by immunoSEQ multiplex PCR, yet TCRdb's version contains in-frame clones alone and is incomplete. Here the sample spans thousands of clones, approximately 80% being singletons. The V and J genes are TRBV20-1 and TRBJ2-5; no firm D call. The sequence came from a male patient in his fifties or sixties who had an allogeneic stem cell transplant from an unrelated donor, so the T cells may come from the graft donor. Some clones in this sample may be carry-over from other donors' samples. The sample in question was peripheral blood mononuclear cells, obtained 100 days after allogeneic stem cell transplant. The CDR3 nucleotides read TGCAGTGCTAGCCCGCGGGAGACCCAGTACTTC. The encoded protein is CSASPRETQYF.